A selection of T cell receptor beta chains follows, all from one sample in a study of OX40 agonist ivuxolimab in advanced cancers. Clones were read by immunoSEQ multiplex PCR, and TCRdb kept only the in-frame ones, dropping some. The table has fewer than 50,000 clones, roughly 90% seen once. Sequencing was performed on CD4+ or CD8+ T cells sorted from blood, taken in a trial of the OX40 agonist ivuxolimab. Receptor source: an adult with an advanced solid tumor such as melanoma, head and neck, liver or kidney cancer. Both conserved end residues are part of each CDR3. A D gene is named only where the DNA matches it firmly. Size tells how often a clone was seen (once, few, many) or the class of an expanded clone, and some rows leave it out.

len	d_gene	j_gene	v_gene	abundance	CDR3nt	CDR3aa
15	TRBD1	TRBJ1-1	TRBV5-6	-	TGTGCCAGCAGCCCTATGGACAGGCCTAACACTGAAGCTTTCTTT	CASSPMDRPNTEAFF
15	TRBD1	TRBJ2-5	TRBV25-1	-	TGTGCCAGCAGTAATACAGGGGGTCCGCAAGAGACCCAGTACTTC	CASSNTGGPQETQYF
13	-	TRBJ1-5	TRBV6-1	-	TGTGCCAGCGGGATATATAGCAATCAGCCCCAGCATTTT	CASGIYSNQPQHF
14	-	TRBJ2-7	TRBV5-1	-	TGCGCCAGCAGCTTAAGCCCCGTGGAGAACGAGCAGTACTTC	CASSLSPVENEQYF
13	-	TRBJ1-3	TRBV11-1	-	TGTGCCAGCAGCTCGACCCCAGCGGGACCTGGATATTTT	CASSSTPAGPGYF
15	TRBD1	TRBJ2-3	TRBV5-4	-	TGTGCCAGCAGCCAGGGGACAGGCGGCACAGATACGCAGTATTTT	CASSQGTGGTDTQYF
15	TRBD2	TRBJ2-3	TRBV2	-	TGTGCCAGCAGAGGGGACCGGACTAGCGGGCATACGCAGTATTTT	CASRGDRTSGHTQYF
10	TRBD1	TRBJ1-1	TRBV30	-	TGTGCCGTGGGACAGCGTGAAGCTTTCTTT	CAVGQREAFF
17	TRBD2	TRBJ2-3	TRBV5-4	-	TGTGCCAGCAGCCCCGTCCCCCCCGGGAGGGGCACAGATACGCAGTATTTT	CASSPVPPGRGTDTQYF
14	-	TRBJ2-1	TRBV14	once	TGTGCCAGCAGCCCCGGACAGCTGGGGGATGAGCAGTTCTTC	CASSPGQLGDEQFF
14	TRBD1	TRBJ1-2	TRBV9	once	TGTGCCAGCAGCTCGGGACAGGGGGTGGGTGGCTACACCTTC	CASSSGQGVGGYTF
14	-	TRBJ2-5	TRBV19	-	TGTGCCAGTAGTACACAGGGCCAGGGAGAGACCCAGTACTTC	CASSTQGQGETQYF
15	TRBD1	TRBJ1-2	TRBV7-2	-	TGTGCCAGCAGCTTAGGGGACAGACGCGGCTATGGCTACACCTTC	CASSLGDRRGYGYTF
22	TRBD1	TRBJ2-7	TRBV23-1	once	TGCGCCAGCAGTCAATCGTCGGGGCAGAACAGGGGCCGCTGGGGAAGCTCCTACGAGCAGTACTTC	CASSQSSGQNRGRWGSSYEQYF
13	TRBD2	TRBJ2-2	TRBV11-2	-	TGTGCCAGCCGCGGGGGGGATACCGGGGAGCTGTTTTTT	CASRGGDTGELFF
12	-	TRBJ1-1	TRBV5-4	once	TGTGCCAGCAGCCGCCGAAACACTGAAGCTTTCTTT	CASSRRNTEAFF
14	TRBD1	TRBJ2-3	TRBV5-5	-	TGTGCCAGCAGCTTGGAACAGGGGCGAGATACGCAGTATTTT	CASSLEQGRDTQYF
15	-	TRBJ2-3	TRBV2	once	TGTGCCAGCAGTGACCCGGGTCGAGGAACAGATACGCAGTATTTT	CASSDPGRGTDTQYF
17	TRBD2	TRBJ2-5	TRBV5-4	-	TGTGCCAGCAGACGGGGACTAGCGGGGCCAGACCAAGAGACCCAGTACTTC	CASRRGLAGPDQETQYF
14	TRBD1	TRBJ1-6	TRBV11-2	-	TGTGCCAGCAGCAGCGGACAGGGGAGTTCACCCCTCCACTTT	CASSSGQGSSPLHF
14	-	TRBJ2-2	TRBV9	few	TGTGCCAGCAGCGTAGACGCGGCTACCGGGGAGCTGTTTTTT	CASSVDAATGELFF
13	TRBD1	TRBJ1-4	TRBV7-9	-	TGTGCCAGCAGGACAGGGGGGAATGAAAAACTGTTTTTT	CASRTGGNEKLFF
12	-	TRBJ2-5	TRBV29-1	-	TGCAGCGTCGAGGGACACCAAGAGACCCAGTACTTC	CSVEGHQETQYF
15	-	TRBJ2-1	TRBV11-3	-	TGTGCCAGCAGCTCCTCCGGGACACGATACAATGAGCAGTTCTTC	CASSSSGTRYNEQFF
13	TRBD1	TRBJ1-2	TRBV11-2	-	TGTGCCAGCAGCGTGACAGGGGGCTATGGCTACACCTTC	CASSVTGGYGYTF
17	TRBD2	TRBJ2-2	TRBV27	-	TGTGCCAGCAGTTTGACGGGGGGGGCTTGGAACACCGGGGAGCTGTTTTTT	CASSLTGGAWNTGELFF
15	-	TRBJ2-1	TRBV11-3	-	TGTGCCAGCAGGTCAGGGACGAGCTCCTACAATGAGCAGTTCTTC	CASRSGTSSYNEQFF
13	-	TRBJ1-6	TRBV7-3	-	TGTGCCAGCAGCTCGACATCGCCGGGACCCCTCCACTTT	CASSSTSPGPLHF
15	TRBD1	TRBJ2-7	TRBV4-1	-	TGCGCCAGCAGCCACCATCGGACAGGAACCTACGAGCAGTACTTC	CASSHHRTGTYEQYF
13	-	TRBJ2-1	TRBV5-1	-	TGCGCCAGCACCTTGGGGGGAAACAATGAGCAGTTCTTC	CASTLGGNNEQFF
13	-	TRBJ1-1	TRBV7-9	once	TGTGCCAGCAGCATTAGATACCAGAATGAAGCTTTCTTT	CASSIRYQNEAFF
16	TRBD1	TRBJ1-2	TRBV4-3	-	TGCGCCAGCAGCCACGTCACCGACAGGGCCTACTATGGCTACACCTTC	CASSHVTDRAYYGYTF
13	-	TRBJ2-3	TRBV7-3	-	TGTGCCAGCAGCTTAAGCTCCACAGATACGCAGTATTTT	CASSLSSTDTQYF
11	-	TRBJ2-7	TRBV6-6	-	TGTGCCAGCATTCGGGGATACGAGCAGTACTTC	CASIRGYEQYF
13	-	TRBJ1-1	TRBV11-2	-	TGTGCCAGCAGCTTCACAGGAGCCACTGAAGCTTTCTTT	CASSFTGATEAFF
14	TRBD1	TRBJ1-1	TRBV5-1	-	TGCGCCAGCAGGCGGACAGGGGCTACCCCTGACGCTTTCTTT	CASRRTGATPDAFF
16	TRBD1	TRBJ1-2	TRBV7-9	-	TGTGCCAGCAGCCCCAGGGCAGGGGACAGAAACTATGGCTACACCTTC	CASSPRAGDRNYGYTF
15	-	TRBJ2-7	TRBV5-5	-	TGTGCCAGCAGCTACACCCAAGCATTAGGCTACGAGCAGTACTTC	CASSYTQALGYEQYF
18	-	TRBJ2-2	TRBV11-1	few	TGTGCCAGCAGCTGGTCACCTCCAGTCCAGGGATACACCGGGGAGCTGTTTTTT	CASSWSPPVQGYTGELFF
16	TRBD2	TRBJ2-2	TRBV2	-	TGTGCCAGCAGTGAGCTAGCGGGGGCCTTAGGCGGGGAGCTGTTTTTT	CASSELAGALGGELFF
17	-	TRBJ1-1	TRBV19	-	TGTGCCAGTAGTAGGGAGTCCGCGATAGAGGTGAACACTGAAGCTTTCTTT	CASSRESAIEVNTEAFF
15	-	TRBJ1-2	TRBV10-3	-	TGTGCCATCAGTCAAGGGACCGGGATTCCCTATGGCTACACCTTC	CAISQGTGIPYGYTF
13	-	TRBJ2-7	TRBV6-1	-	TGTGCCAGCAGTGCCCAGGGACCCGGGAAGCAGTACTTC	CASSAQGPGKQYF
13	-	TRBJ1-5	TRBV6-1	few	TGTGCCAGCAGTGAGCAGGGCCGGCAGCCCCAGCATTTT	CASSEQGRQPQHF
14	-	TRBJ2-7	TRBV6-5	-	TGTGCCAGCAGTTACGTAGCGATCCCTCCTCAGCAGTACTTC	CASSYVAIPPQQYF
15	TRBD2	TRBJ2-3	TRBV2	-	TGTGCCAGCAATAGCGGGGCCCGAGGGGTAGATACGCAGTATTTT	CASNSGARGVDTQYF
15	-	TRBJ1-5	TRBV25-1	-	TGTGCCATCCGTCCCCCGACAGGCGCCAATCAGCCCCAGCATTTT	CAIRPPTGANQPQHF
16	-	TRBJ2-6	TRBV6-1	-	TGTGCCAGCAGTGGGAGGGGGGTTTCTGGGGCCAACGTCCTGACTTTC	CASSGRGVSGANVLTF
17	TRBD1	TRBJ2-3	TRBV2	-	TGTGCCAGCACCCGAGTGGGACAGGCTTCTAGCACAGATACGCAGTATTTT	CASTRVGQASSTDTQYF
14	TRBD1	TRBJ1-1	TRBV5-1	-	TGCGCCAGCACCCTGACAGGGAGGGCCACTGAAGCTTTCTTT	CASTLTGRATEAFF
14	TRBD1	TRBJ2-1	TRBV4-1	-	TGCGCCAGCACCCGAGGGGGCTATAAGAATGAGCAGTTCTTC	CASTRGGYKNEQFF
14	TRBD1	TRBJ1-2	TRBV10-3	few	TGTGCCATCAGTCCAGGGGGCGGGGACGATCGCTACACCTTC	CAISPGGGDDRYTF
15	TRBD1	TRBJ2-1	TRBV13	-	TGTGCCAGCAGCTTAGGGGGACAGGGGGCAGCTAAGCAGTTCTTC	CASSLGGQGAAKQFF
13	-	TRBJ2-1	TRBV5-1	-	TGCGCCAGCAGTCGAGGGCCGGGCGATGAGCAGTTCTTC	CASSRGPGDEQFF
14	-	TRBJ2-5	TRBV6-1	-	TGTGCCAGCAGTGGCGGCAGGGGCCAAGAGACCCAGTACTTC	CASSGGRGQETQYF